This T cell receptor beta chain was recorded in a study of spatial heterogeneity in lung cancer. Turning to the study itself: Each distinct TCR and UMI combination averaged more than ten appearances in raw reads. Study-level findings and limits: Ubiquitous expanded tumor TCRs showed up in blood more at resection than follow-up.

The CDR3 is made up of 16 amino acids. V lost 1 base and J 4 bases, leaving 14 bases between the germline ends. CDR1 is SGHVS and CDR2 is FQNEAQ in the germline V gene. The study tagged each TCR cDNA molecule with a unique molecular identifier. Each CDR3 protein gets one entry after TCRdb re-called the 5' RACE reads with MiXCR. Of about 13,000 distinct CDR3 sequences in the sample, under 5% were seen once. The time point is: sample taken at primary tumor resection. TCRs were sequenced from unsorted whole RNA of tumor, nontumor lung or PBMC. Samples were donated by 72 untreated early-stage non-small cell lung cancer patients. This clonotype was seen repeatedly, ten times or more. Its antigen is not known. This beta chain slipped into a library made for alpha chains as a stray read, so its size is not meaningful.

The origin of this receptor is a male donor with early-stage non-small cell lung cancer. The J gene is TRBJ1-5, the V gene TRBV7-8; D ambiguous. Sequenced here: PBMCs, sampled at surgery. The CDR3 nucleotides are TGTGCCAGCAGCTTAGATTTTATGGGCGCTAATCAGCCCCAGCATTTT. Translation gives CASSLDFMGANQPQHF.